These 21 T cell receptor beta chains were sequenced from one sample in a study of blood T cell repertoires in COVID-19. Assay: immunoSEQ multiplex PCR; the TCRdb copy retains only in-frame clones and omits some. The table records about 130,000 clones, 85% of them present only once. The source material was peripheral blood. The receptors were sampled from a woman of 80 years or more with COVID-19, enrolled during active disease.

V and J are TRBV3-1 (or the pseudogene TRBV3-2) and TRBJ1-5, with 8 bases lining up with TRBD1. J gave up 3 bases and V 2 bases, and 3 bases lay outside the gene matches. The CDR3 runs to 15 residues. Germline CDR1 reads LGHDT; CDR2 reads YNNKEL (reference sequence). The CDR3: CASSQTGGYNQPQHF. The CDR3 DNA reads as TGTGCCAGCAGCCAAACAGGGGGATACAATCAGCCCCAGCATTTT.

The chain couples TRBV10-3 to TRBJ1-1, with D possibly matching TRBD1 (5 bases). V lost 6 bases and J lost 0, with 8 bases in between. The germline V gene encodes CDR1 ENHRY and CDR2 SYGVKD. The CDR3 has 13 residues. The CDR3 DNA reads TGTGCCATCAGAGGGGCGATGAACACTGAAGCTTTCTTT. Protein product: CAIRGAMNTEAFF.

The gene calls are TRBV3-1 (or the pseudogene TRBV3-2) and TRBJ2-2; TRBD1 matches at 7 bases. The CDR3 loop spans 16 amino acids. V was pared by 6 bases and J by 1 base, with 8 bases of the junction left unmatched. Germline V gene lookup returns CDR1 LGHDT and CDR2 YNNKEL (reference sequence). The CDR3 spells CASSSVNRGNTGELFF. CDR3 nucleotide sequence: TGTGCCAGCAGTTCGGTTAACAGGGGGAACACCGGGGAGCTGTTTTTT.

The chain recombines TRBV5-1 with TRBJ2-3; D is uncertain. Germline V CDR1 and CDR2: SGHRS, YFSETQ. The CDR3 totals 15 residues. V lost 3 bases, J lost 1 base, and 12 bases lay in between. Written as DNA, the CDR3 is TGCGCCAGCAGCTATCTCAGACTTCGCACAGATACGCAGTATTTT. It codes for CASSYLRLRTDTQYF.

The genes are TRBV28 and TRBJ2-1, with D hard to call. Germline CDR1 is MDHEN and CDR2 is SYDVKM. V lost 1 base, J lost 4 bases, and 11 bases lay in between. The CDR3 extends over 15 amino acids. The CDR3 spells CASSLSRPNYNEQFF. The DNA of the CDR3 is TGTGCCAGCAGTTTATCTAGACCAAATTACAATGAGCAGTTCTTC.

The V gene is TRBV28, the J gene TRBJ2-3, with TRBD2 identical over 8 bases. This CDR3 is 20 amino acids long. Germline lookup yields CDR1 MDHEN and CDR2 SYDVKM. J lost 2 bases, V lost 5 bases, and 21 bases had no gene match. The CDR3 is CASSVPPLISGEPYTDTQYF. The CDR3 region has the DNA TGTGCCAGCAGTGTCCCTCCCCTAATTAGCGGGGAGCCTTACACAGATACGCAGTATTTT.

In nucleotides, the CDR3 is TGTGCCAGCAGCCCTATCCAAGGGAGCTCCTACGAGCAGTACTTC. Protein product: CASSPIQGSSYEQYF. This chain uses TRBV14 with TRBJ2-7, with D tentatively TRBD2 (5 bases). The length of the CDR3 is 15 residues. V was pared by 4 bases and J by 0 bases, with 13 bases between. CDR1 and CDR2 (germline): SGHDN, FVKESK.

The chain joins TRBV27 to TRBJ2-2; TRBD2 agrees at 7 bases. V lost 5 bases and J lost 5; bases outside the gene matches: 11. This CDR3 is 16 amino acids long. Looked up from germline, CDR1 is MNHEY and CDR2 is SMNVEV (reference sequence). The CDR3: CASSGGLSRMTGELFF. DNA of the CDR3: TGTGCCAGCAGTGGGGGACTATCGCGGATGACCGGGGAGCTGTTTTTT.

J is TRBJ2-2 and V is TRBV5-1; 11 positions match TRBD2. CDR1 and CDR2 from the germline V gene are SGHRS and YFSETQ. This CDR3 comprises 16 residues. V lost 6 bases and J lost 4; bases outside the gene matches: 8. Here the CDR3 DNA reads TGCGCCAGCACCCAAATAGCGGGAGGGGGCACCGGGGAGCTGTTTTTT. Translating it yields CASTQIAGGGTGELFF.

The chain combines TRBV7-8 with TRBJ2-3; 10 bases fit TRBD2. Trimming took 5 bases from V and 0 from J; bases not matched to a gene: 11. The CDR3 is 18 residues long. CDR1 and CDR2 from the germline V gene are SGHVS and FQNEAQ. The CDR3 DNA reads as TGTGCCAGCAGCAGACGGCTAGCGGGAGATAAAAGCACAGATACGCAGTATTTT. Encoded protein: CASSRRLAGDKSTDTQYF.

This clone has a single count. The rearrangement uses TRBV27 and TRBJ2-3; D might be TRBD1 (6 bases). In germline, CDR1 is MNHEY, CDR2 SMNVEV (reference sequence). The ends were cut back, 7 bases at V and 6 bases at J, with 8 bases in the middle. The CDR3 has 11 residues. CDR3 bases: TGTGCCAGCACCCAGGGGGATACGCAGTATTTT. Protein product: CASTQGDTQYF.

The genes are TRBV23-1 and TRBJ1-2; 9 bases agree with TRBD1. TRBV23-1 belongs to the ORF category, with a function that is uncertain. CDR3 size: 15 residues. With 2 bases clipped from V and 4 bases from J, the junction kept 5 bases outside the gene matches. The CDR3: CASSQPGQGCYGYTF. CDR3 nucleotides: TGCGCCAGCAGTCAACCGGGACAGGGATGCTATGGCTACACCTTC.

This clone was found a few times. In nucleotides, the CDR3 is TGTGCCAGCAGCCCAATGCCAGCGAACACCGGGGAGCTGTTTTTT. It translates to CASSPMPANTGELFF. The chain combines TRBV5-8 with TRBJ2-2; D not certain. Looked up from germline, CDR1 is SGHTS and CDR2 is YDEGEE. The CDR3 totals 15 residues. With 4 bases removed from V and 0 bases from J, the gap between germline ends came to 10 bases. The variable domain in full, completed from reference TRBV5-8 and TRBJ2-2, reads EAGVTQSPTHLIKTRGQQATLRCSPISGHTSVYWYQQALGLGLQFLLWYDEGEERNRGNFPPRFSGRQFPNYSSELNVNALELEDSALYLCASSPMPANTGELFFGEGSRLTVL.

This clone showed up just once. The V gene is TRBV29-1, the J gene TRBJ2-3; perhaps TRBD2 as D (6 bases). The CDR3 sequence is 13 residues long. From germline, CDR1 is SQVTM and CDR2 ANQGSEA. The CDR3 spells CSTFGGHGDTQYF. CDR3 nucleotides: TGCTCTACTTTCGGGGGTCACGGAGATACGCAGTATTTT.

The chain is built from TRBV5-1 and TRBJ2-3; D gene uncertain. V lost 1 base and J lost 2, with 8 bases in between. The germline CDR1 and CDR2 sequences are SGHRS and YFSETQ. The length of the CDR3 is 14 residues. CDR3 in DNA: TGCGCCAGCAGCTTGACGCAGTCCACAGATACGCAGTATTTT. Amino acid sequence: CASSLTQSTDTQYF.

This chain links TRBV7-2 with TRBJ1-2; 8 nucleotides match TRBD1. Germline V lookup: CDR1 SGHTA, CDR2 FQGNSA. V lost 5 bases to trimming and J lost 2 bases; unmatched junction nucleotides: 4. The CDR3 totals 14 residues. CDR3 region: CASSRTGGNYGYTF. As DNA, the CDR3 is TGTGCCAGCAGCAGAACAGGGGGGAACTATGGCTACACCTTC.

This chain links TRBV7-9 with TRBJ2-4; D uncertain. The CDR3 totals 17 residues. Looked up from germline, CDR1 is SEHNR and CDR2 is FQNEAQ (reference sequence). V lost 1 base to trimming and J lost 0 bases, with 13 bases between them. The CDR3 bases are TGTGCCAGCAGCTTAGTTGGGCCCGGCCTAGCCAAAAACATTCAGTACTTC. Translated, it gives CASSLVGPGLAKNIQYF. Supplemented by reference TRBV7-9 and TRBJ2-4, the full variable domain reads DTGVSQNPRHKITKRGQNVTFRCDPISEHNRLYWYRQTLGQGPEFLTYFQNEAQLEKSRLLSDRFSAERPKGSFSTLEIQRTEQGDSAMYLCASSLVGPGLAKNIQYFGAGTRLSVL.

This chain uses TRBV24-1 with TRBJ1-1; D ambiguous. The CDR3 has 13 amino acids. Germline V gene sequence: CDR1 KGHDR, CDR2 SFDVKD. The V end was cut by 4 bases, the J end by 0 bases, with 5 bases between. The CDR3 DNA sequence: TGTGCCACCAGTGACCCCGTGAACACTGAAGCTTTCTTT. Translation gives CATSDPVNTEAFF.

The chain employs TRBV5-4 and TRBJ2-7, with a weak D call TRBD2 (6 bases). Per germline, CDR1 SGHNT and CDR2 YYREEE (reference sequence). The CDR3 has 17 amino acids. The CDR3 DNA follows: TGTGCTCCAGGCGAGGTTAGCGGCTCGACCAACGGGGACGAGCAGTACTTC. This translates into CAPGEVSGSTNGDEQYF.

The J gene is TRBJ2-3, the V gene TRBV11-2, with 10 positions matching TRBD1. V shed 5 bases, J shed 7 bases, and the junction held 6 bases outside the gene matches. The germline CDR1 and CDR2 sequences are SGHAT and FQNNGV. CDR3 size: 14 residues. For the CDR3, the DNA is TGTGCCAGCAGCCGCGACAGGGGGCAAAATACGCAGTATTTT. Its translation is CASSRDRGQNTQYF.

V and J are TRBV11-2 and TRBJ2-7; 10 positions agree with TRBD2. This CDR3 has 15 residues. The junction had 11 bases not matched to a gene; V was cut back by 6 bases and J by 6 bases. Germline values: CDR1 SGHAT, CDR2 FQNNGV. CDR3: CASSYWTSGNVEQYF. CDR3 DNA sequence: TGTGCCAGCAGTTACTGGACTAGCGGCAACGTCGAGCAGTACTTC.